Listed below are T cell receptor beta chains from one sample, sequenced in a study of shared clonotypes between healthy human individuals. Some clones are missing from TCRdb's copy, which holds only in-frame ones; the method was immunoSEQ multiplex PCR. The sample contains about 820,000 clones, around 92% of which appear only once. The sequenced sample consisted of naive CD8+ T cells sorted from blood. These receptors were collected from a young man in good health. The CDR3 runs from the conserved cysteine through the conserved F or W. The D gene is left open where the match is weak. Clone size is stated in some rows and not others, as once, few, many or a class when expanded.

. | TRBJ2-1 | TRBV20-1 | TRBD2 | CSASSGKGQFF | TGCAGTGCTAGTAGCGGGAAAGGGCAGTTCTTC
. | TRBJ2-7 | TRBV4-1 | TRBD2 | CASSQVGGSGEQYF | TGCGCCAGCAGCCAAGTTGGCGGGAGTGGGGAGCAGTACTTC
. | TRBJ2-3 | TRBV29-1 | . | CSVMGAVASTDTQYF | TGCAGCGTTATGGGGGCGGTGGCTAGCACAGATACGCAGTATTTT
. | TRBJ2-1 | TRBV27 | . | CASSKALRWNEQFF | TGTGCCAGCAGCAAAGCATTGAGGTGGAATGAGCAGTTCTTC
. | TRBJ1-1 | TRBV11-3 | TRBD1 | CASSDRVRTEAFF | TGTGCCAGCAGTGACAGGGTTCGGACTGAAGCTTTCTTT
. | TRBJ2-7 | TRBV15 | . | CATSREAGLFSYEQYF | TGTGCCACCAGCAGAGAAGCCGGACTTTTCTCCTACGAGCAGTACTTC
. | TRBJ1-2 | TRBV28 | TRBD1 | CATAIDRVYLGYTF | TGTGCCACCGCGATCGACAGGGTTTATTTGGGCTACACCTTC
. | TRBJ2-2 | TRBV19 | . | CASSYTGELFF | TGTGCCAGTAGTTACACCGGGGAGCTGTTTTTT
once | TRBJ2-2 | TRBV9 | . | CASSVESGRLVSGELFF | TGTGCCAGCAGCGTAGAATCCGGACGGCTAGTAAGCGGGGAGCTGTTTTTT
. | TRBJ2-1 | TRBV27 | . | CASSLSRDYMLF | TGTGCCAGCAGTTTATCCCGGGATTATATGCTCTTC
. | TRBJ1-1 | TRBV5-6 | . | CASSTLPMNTEAFF | TGTGCCAGCAGCACCCTGCCAATGAACACTGAAGCTTTCTTT
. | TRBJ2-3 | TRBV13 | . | CASGTGTDTQYF | TGTGCCAGCGGAACAGGGACAGATACGCAGTATTTT
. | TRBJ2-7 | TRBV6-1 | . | CAIILRDLNEQYF | TGTGCCATCATTCTCCGGGACCTGAACGAGCAGTACTTC
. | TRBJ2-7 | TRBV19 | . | CASSITGDPYEQYF | TGTGCCAGTAGTATCACGGGGGATCCCTACGAGCAGTACTTC
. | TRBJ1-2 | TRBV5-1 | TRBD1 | CASSFRGTGDGYTF | TGCGCCAGCAGCTTCCGTGGGACAGGGGATGGCTACACCTTC
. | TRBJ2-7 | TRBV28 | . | CASSLERTMHGYEQYF | TGTGCCAGCAGTTTAGAGCGGACTATGCATGGGTACGAGCAGTACTTC
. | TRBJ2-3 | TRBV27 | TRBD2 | CASSTQIQLADTDTQYF | TGTGCCAGCAGCACCCAGATTCAGCTAGCGGACACAGATACGCAGTATTTT
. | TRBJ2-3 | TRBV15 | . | CATSRRDSTDTQYF | TGTGCCACCAGCAGGCGGGACTCCACAGATACGCAGTATTTT
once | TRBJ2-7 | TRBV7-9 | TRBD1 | CASSLTGGFFTEQYF | TGTGCCAGCAGCTTGACAGGGGGCTTTTTTACCGAGCAGTACTTC
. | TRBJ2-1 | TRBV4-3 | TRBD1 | CASSQGTGSYNEQFF | TGCGCCAGCAGCCAGGGGACAGGGTCCTACAATGAGCAGTTCTTC
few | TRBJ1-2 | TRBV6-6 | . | CASSVLSGGTNYGYTF | TGTGCCAGCAGCGTCCTCTCCGGCGGGACGAACTATGGCTACACCTTC
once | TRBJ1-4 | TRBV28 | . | CASSLSVRAADEKLFF | TGTGCCAGCAGTTTGTCCGTACGGGCGGCAGATGAAAAACTGTTTTTT
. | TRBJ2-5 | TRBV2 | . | CASSTELVGYQETQYF | TGTGCCAGCAGCACAGAACTAGTCGGGTACCAAGAGACCCAGTACTTC
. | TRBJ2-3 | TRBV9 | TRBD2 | CASSAPTSKDTQYF | TGTGCCAGCAGCGCCCCGACTAGCAAAGATACGCAGTATTTT
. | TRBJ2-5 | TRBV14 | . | CASGAWETQYF | TGTGCCTCCGGGGCTTGGGAGACCCAGTACTTC
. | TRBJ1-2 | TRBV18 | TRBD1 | CASSHQGATGYTF | TGTGCCAGCTCGCATCAGGGGGCGACTGGCTACACCTTC
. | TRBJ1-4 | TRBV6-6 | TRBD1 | CASSLSTGAFEKLFF | TGTGCCAGCAGCTTATCGACAGGGGCGTTCGAAAAACTGTTTTTT
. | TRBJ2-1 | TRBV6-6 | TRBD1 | CASSYQGAYNEQFF | TGTGCCAGCAGTTATCAGGGGGCCTACAATGAGCAGTTCTTC
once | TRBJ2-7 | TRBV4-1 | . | CASSQESGFYEQYF | TGCGCCAGCAGCCAAGAAAGCGGTTTCTACGAGCAGTACTTC
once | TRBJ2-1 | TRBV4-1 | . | CASSQVNQYNEQFF | TGCGCCAGCAGCCAAGTTAATCAGTACAATGAGCAGTTCTTC
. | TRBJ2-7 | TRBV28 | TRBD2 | CASSSPRLAGTYEQYF | TGTGCCAGCAGTTCCCCTCGACTAGCGGGGACCTACGAGCAGTACTTC
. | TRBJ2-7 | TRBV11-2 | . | CASSSAHQGGEMFYEQYF | TGTGCCAGCAGCTCGGCGCACCAGGGGGGCGAAATGTTTTACGAGCAGTACTTC
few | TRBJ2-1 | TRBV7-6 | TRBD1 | CASSSQGQGVSNEQFF | TGTGCCAGCAGCTCCCAAGGACAGGGAGTATCCAATGAGCAGTTCTTC
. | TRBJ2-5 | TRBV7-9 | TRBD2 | CASSPASGRVETQYF | TGTGCCAGCAGCCCCGCTAGCGGGAGAGTGGAGACCCAGTACTTC
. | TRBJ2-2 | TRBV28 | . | CASSFTFFGARSEPNTGELFF | TGTGCCAGCAGTTTTACTTTCTTTGGGGCCCGATCGGAGCCGAACACCGGGGAGCTGTTTTTT
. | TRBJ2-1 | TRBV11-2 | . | CASSLVFYEQFF | TGTGCCAGCAGCTTAGTATTCTATGAGCAGTTCTTC
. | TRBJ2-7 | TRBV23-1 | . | CASSPGRDNDYEQYF | TGCGCCAGCAGTCCAGGGAGGGACAACGACTACGAGCAGTACTTC
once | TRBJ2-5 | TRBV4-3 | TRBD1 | CASSQDLRQGAPETQYF | TGCGCCAGCAGCCAAGATCTTCGGCAGGGGGCCCCTGAGACCCAGTACTTC